This T cell receptor beta chain was sequenced for a study of early T cells in non-severe SARS-CoV-2 infection. CDR1 SGHAT and CDR2 FQNNGV come from the germline V gene. The V and J ends lost 1 base and 4 bases respectively, with 8 bases between them. CDR3 size: 13 residues. In its sample, this clonotype was seen many times. One entry per CDR3 protein, called by TCRdb with MiXCR from the 5' RACE reads. This table holds more than 60,000 distinct CDR3 sequences, 9.5% found once. The receptor's source is an adult who was a healthcare worker with PCR-confirmed SARS-CoV-2 infection or an uninfected control (not recorded which). Sequenced input: whole blood. The gene calls are TRBV11-2 and TRBJ2-7; unclear D gene. The chain's CDR3 is CASSLGWPYEQYF. DNA for the CDR3: TGTGCCAGCAGCTTAGGTTGGCCGTACGAGCAGTACTTC.